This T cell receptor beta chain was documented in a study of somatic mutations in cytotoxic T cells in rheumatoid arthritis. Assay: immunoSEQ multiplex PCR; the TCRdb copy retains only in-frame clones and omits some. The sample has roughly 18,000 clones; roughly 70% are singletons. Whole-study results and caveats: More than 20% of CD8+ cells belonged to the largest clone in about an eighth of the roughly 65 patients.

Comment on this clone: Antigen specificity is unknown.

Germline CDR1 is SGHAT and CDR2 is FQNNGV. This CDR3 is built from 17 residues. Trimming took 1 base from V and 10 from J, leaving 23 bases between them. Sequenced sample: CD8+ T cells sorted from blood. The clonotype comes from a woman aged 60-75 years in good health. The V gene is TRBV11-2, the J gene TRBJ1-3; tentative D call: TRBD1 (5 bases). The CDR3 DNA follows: TGTGCCAGCAGCTTAGTAGGACATCGAGGAGTACCAGGGACCATATATTTT. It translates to CASSLVGHRGVPGTIYF.